Below, 5 T cell receptor beta chains from the same sample are listed, as sequenced in a study of shared clonotypes between healthy human individuals. The table came from immunoSEQ multiplex PCR; TCRdb's copy has only in-frame clones and leaves some out. In the table there are hundreds of thousands of clones, approximately 79% of which are singletons. Sequences were obtained from memory CD4+ T cells sorted from blood. Stated subset: CD45RA-negative fraction. The receptor set was obtained from a woman under 40 in good health.

This clone showed up just a few times. Other DNA sequences in the sample encode the same CDR3. The rearrangement uses TRBV7-9 and TRBJ2-7; D gene ambiguous. CDR1 SEHNR and CDR2 FQNEAQ come from the germline V gene (reference sequence). The CDR3 consists of 12 residues. V shed 3 bases and J shed 2 bases, with 5 bases lying between them. CDR3 region: CASSFRAYEQYF. The CDR3 coding sequence is TGTGCCAGCAGCTTCAGAGCCTACGAGCAGTACTTC.

The chain joins TRBV6-6 to TRBJ1-1, with D perhaps TRBD1 (5 bases). CDR3 length: 14 amino acids. Germline assignment: CDR1 MNHNY and CDR2 SVGAGI (reference sequence). Trimming removed 1 base at V and 6 bases at J, with 12 bases between. The CDR3 DNA reads TGTGCCAGCAGTTACTTTCAGGGCGGGGCTGAAGCTTTCTTT. Translated, it gives CASSYFQGGAEAFF.

The chain couples TRBV30 to TRBJ2-7; 13 bases align to TRBD2. CDR1 is GTSNPN and CDR2 is SVGIG in the germline V gene (reference sequence). The CDR3 runs 13 residues. V gave up 3 bases and J gave up 7 bases; unmatched junction bases: 3. In DNA form, the CDR3 reads TGTGCCTGGAGGACGGGACTAGCGGGAGAGCAGTACTTC. Protein sequence: CAWRTGLAGEQYF.

V and J are TRBV5-1 and TRBJ1-5, with D tentatively TRBD1 (5 bases). There are 17 residues in the CDR3. Germline values: CDR1 SGHRS, CDR2 YFSETQ. The V end lost 0 bases, the J end lost 1 base, and 14 bases lay between the germline ends. The CDR3 loop is CASSLEAVGASNQPQHF. The CDR3 DNA sequence: TGCGCCAGCAGCTTGGAAGCCGTAGGGGCAAGCAATCAGCCCCAGCATTTT.

CDR3 in DNA: TGTGCCAGCAGTTTAAGGGCGCTCGATGGCTACACCTTC. It encodes CASSLRALDGYTF. The V and J genes are TRBV28 and TRBJ1-2; no firm D call. Deletions cut 2 bases from V and 6 bases from J, with 10 bases between. Germline V gene lookup returns CDR1 MDHEN and CDR2 SYDVKM. There are 13 residues in the CDR3.